The next 10 T cell receptor beta chains were all read from a single sample in a study of human T cells and chemical hapten exposure. Stated time point: patch test 2, 6 weeks after DPC sensitization. Treatment: therapeutic diphenylcyclopropenone sensitization with weekly scalp DPC. TCRdb fed the RACE reads into MiXCR, producing one record per CDR3 protein. The top ten clones hold approximately 5.4% of a sample with just over 350,000 distinct CDR3 sequences, about 6% of them seen once. The specimen was whole blood, collected in connection with sensitization to the hapten diphenylcyclopropenone (DPC). These receptors all stem from a young woman with alopecia areata. Some clones in this sample may be carry-over from other donors' samples.

V usage is TRBV20-1 and J usage is TRBJ2-5; 12 bases are shared with TRBD2. V trimming: 3 bases; J trimming: 5 bases; junction bases outside the gene matches: 7. There are 15 residues in the CDR3. The V gene's germline CDR1 is DFQATT and CDR2 SNEGSKA (reference sequence). CDR3: CSARRLAGVIETQYF. CDR3 nucleotides: TGCAGTGCTAGGAGACTAGCGGGGGTGATTGAGACCCAGTACTTC.

The rearrangement links TRBV15 to TRBJ2-1; perhaps TRBD2 as D (6 bases). The CDR3 runs to 11 residues. Trimming stripped 5 bases from V and 9 bases from J, with 8 bases between. Per the germline V gene, CDR1 is LNHNV and CDR2 is YYDKDF (reference sequence). The CDR3 region has the DNA TGTGCCACCAGCCTGGAGGGTGAGCAGTTCTTC. It is translated as CATSLEGEQFF.

This clonotype was counted many times. The CDR3 reads CASSLGQGPHYGYTF. CDR3 bases: TGTGCCAGCAGCTTAGGACAAGGGCCTCACTATGGCTACACCTTC. The chain is built from TRBV7-9 and TRBJ1-2; D gene ambiguous. Germline assignment: CDR1 SEHNR and CDR2 FQNEAQ (reference sequence). V gave up 1 base and J gave up 3 bases, with 12 bases separating them. The CDR3 length is 15 residues.

V is TRBV2 and J is TRBJ2-7; TRBD2 might be the D (6 bases). From germline, CDR1 is SNHLY and CDR2 FYNNEI. This CDR3 comprises 16 residues. The germline V and J ends were trimmed by 6 bases and 0 bases, with 18 bases remaining between them. Written as DNA, the CDR3 is TGTGCCAGCAGACGGGAGACGGCATCTGACTCCTACGAGCAGTACTTC. Translating it yields CASRRETASDSYEQYF.

There are many counts of this clonotype. The chain employs TRBV6-5 and TRBJ1-5; the D is unclear. V was cut by 7 bases and J by 2 bases, with 18 bases left in between. Germline V gene data show CDR1 as MNHEY and CDR2 as SVGAGI. The CDR3 extends over 16 amino acids. This CDR3 reads CASIIYLKRCNQPQHF. CDR3 in DNA: TGTGCCAGCATCATTTACCTAAAGCGATGCAATCAGCCCCAGCATTTT.

This clonotype appeared many times. V usage is TRBV18 and J usage is TRBJ1-2, with unresolved D. This CDR3 contains 15 residues. In germline, CDR1 is KGHSH, CDR2 LQKENI. Trimming pared 2 bases from V and 5 bases from J, leaving 15 bases between. CDR3 DNA: TGTGCCAGCTCACCAGAACAGTCTGAAGTGTATGGCTACACCTTC. Encoded protein: CASSPEQSEVYGYTF.

The CDR3 region is CASGGTAFYNEQFF. The CDR3 nucleotides are TGTGCCAGCGGGGGCACCGCTTTTTACAATGAGCAGTTCTTC. The rearrangement joins TRBV6-2 or TRBV6-3 to TRBJ2-1; tentative D call: TRBD1 (6 bases). This CDR3 comprises 14 residues. Germline V gene lookup returns CDR1 MNHEY and CDR2 SVGEGT. Between the trimmed V and J ends, which lost 8 bases and 4 bases, there was a span of 15 bases.

This clonotype occurred a few times. The chain employs TRBV4-3 and TRBJ2-2; D is unresolved. CDR1 and CDR2 from the germline V gene are LGHNA and YSLEER. This CDR3 is built from 14 residues. V was clipped by 2 bases and J by 6 bases, with 10 bases between them. The CDR3 region is CASSQSRLAGELFF. CDR3 nucleotides: TGCGCCAGCAGCCAATCCCGACTCGCCGGGGAGCTGTTTTTT.

This clonotype was counted many times. The chain recombines TRBV7-2 with TRBJ1-2; D call uncertain. The V end was cut by 5 bases, the J end by 3 bases, with 13 bases between. Germline CDR1 and CDR2: SGHTA and FQGNSA. This CDR3 is built from 14 residues. The CDR3 region has the DNA TGTGCCAGCAGCGGTAGGAGGTCGGACTATGGCTACACCTTC. The encoded protein is CASSGRRSDYGYTF.

The sample holds many counts of this clonotype. The chain joins TRBV4-3 to TRBJ1-2; D is ambiguous. The CDR3 is made up of 15 amino acids. The germline CDR1 and CDR2 sequences are LGHNA and YSLEER. Trimming stripped 0 bases from V and 1 base from J, with 9 bases between. In DNA form, the CDR3 reads TGCGCCAGCAGCCAAGATTTGGCGAGTAACTATGGCTACACCTTC. Translation: CASSQDLASNYGYTF.